The clone carrying this TCR beta chain was recorded many times. Its antigen is unknown. Germline V gives CDR1 SNHLY, CDR2 FYNNEI. The CDR3 consists of 16 residues. The V and J ends lost 6 bases and 2 bases, in that order; junction bases with no gene match: 7. The related graft donor's blood sample was taken on the day of bone marrow donation. This sample is drawn from a study of T cells after posttransplantation cyclophosphamide. Sequenced by immunoSEQ multiplex PCR; TCRdb stores in-frame clones only, minus some. Observed are about 39,000 clones, no singletons, with the top ten taking 4% to 5.5%. Findings and caveats of the study: After PTCy, TRB diversity resembled that of CNI/methotrexate controls. Donor-recipient repertoire similarity was low at 1-2 months, rising over year one.

V usage is TRBV2 and J usage is TRBJ1-1; TRBD1 agrees at 12 bases. The sample was PBMCs. This clonotype was obtained from a woman between 50 and 59 years old in good health and a related stem cell transplant donor. The CDR3 nucleotides are TGTGCCAGCAGGGCGGGACAGGGGGCGGGTAACACTGAAGCTTTCTTT. Residues: CASRAGQGAGNTEAFF.